Below, one TCR beta chain is given with its context. This sample was taken from a study of blood T cell repertoires in COVID-19. Study as a whole: Samples taken during acute and convalescent COVID-19 were collected in the United States, Italy and Spain. The analysed material was cDNA or gDNA that came from T cells, B-cell-depleted T cells, or PBMCs.

In the study's own analysis: How many nucleated cells were present was estimated from reference gene primer amplification. Only in-frame clones appear in the TCRdb table, and some are missing; sequencing was by immunoSEQ multiplex PCR. The V and J calls and the clone size are those of that table, but D and trimming were determined from the DNA. The profile shows approximately 11,000 clones, about 89% of them singletons. The CDR3 extends over 15 amino acids. Germline CDR1 and CDR2: SEHNR and FQNEAQ (reference sequence). V was pared by 5 bases and J by 4 bases, with 10 bases of the junction left unmatched.

Sequenced input: peripheral blood. The TCR originated in a woman aged 55-70 years with active COVID-19. The chain is built from TRBV7-9 and TRBJ1-1, with 7 nucleotides matching TRBD1. The CDR3 DNA reads TGTGCCAGCAGCCAAAACACAGGGGTGGGCACTGAAGCTTTCTTT. This translates into CASSQNTGVGTEAFF.